The present T cell receptor (beta chain) was sequenced within a study of graft-versus-host responses after intestinal transplantation (dated by TCRdb to the early 2020s). For the study in its entirety: The transplants that recipients got were multivisceral, liver-intestinal, or isolated intestinal. A peak of at least 4% donor T cells among recipient peripheral blood mononuclear cells was the definition used for donor T cell macrochimerism. Samples from three later patients were sequenced in-house on an Illumina MiSeq with MiXCR processing rather than by the commercial service. The cohort enrolled under 25 intestinal transplant recipients including one retransplant, and a few patients lacking pretransplant specimens were excluded. To identify alloreactive clones, pre-transplant mixed lymphocyte reaction products were sequenced and compared with unstimulated pre-transplant donor and recipient T cells. After intestinal transplantation, graft-versus-host and host-versus-graft alloreactive T cell clones in the graft, circulation and bone marrow were tracked using bulk TCR-beta CDR3 sequencing. All recipients received anti-thymocyte globulin induction followed by maintenance tacrolimus and steroids for around 3 years. Overall results and qualifications from the work: High GvH to HvG T cell clonal ratios were observed in the allografts of patients with donor T cell macrochimerism. GvH clones were detected in recipient bone marrow, and some of these GvH clones were observed earlier in ileal mucosa or blood, consistent with an intestinal mucosal origin. Early after transplant, peak levels of circulating GvH clones were found to be associated with declines in HvG clones. The conclusions were limited by the relatively low number and heterogeneity of the intestinal transplant patients.

Turning to this clone: Its antigen has not been determined. Base-call qualities are not available, and no considerably larger clone is one nucleotide away.

The germline V and J ends show losses of 5 bases and 5 bases respectively, and no gene match explains 9 bases of the junction. The CDR3 goes from the cysteine to the phenylalanine over 14 residues. Only the CDR3 DNA is retained, 42 bases long and in frame from the first base. The germline V gene (reference sequence) sets CDR1 to MNHEY and CDR2 to SMNVEV. Libraries were built with the immunoSEQ multiplex PCR assay. For most patients, genomic DNA was isolated with the Qiagen DNeasy Blood and Tissue Kit and shipped frozen to Adaptive Biotechnologies for TCR sequencing. For most patients, genomic DNA was subjected to high-throughput TCR-beta CDR3 sequencing by Adaptive Biotechnologies. Per the source publication's procedure: TCR sequencing data for over 15 patients were retrieved from Adaptive's ImmunoSEQ software; three other patients were processed with MiXCR and VDJtools. To correct CD4 versus CD8 sorting errors, any sequence found in both subsets at a frequency ratio below 5:1 was removed. Because the origin of CDR3 nucleotide sequences shared between donor and recipient could not be assigned, those sequences were removed. Alloreactive clones required at least 2-fold expansion over unstimulated cells and minimum CFSE-low frequency of 0.002% (template counts) or 0.001% (read counts). Clones detected in sequenced pre-transplant spleen, lymph node, or MLR CFSE-low populations of the donor or recipient were defined as mappable. Cumulative frequency of alloreactive clones was calculated as a percentage of all sequences weighted by copy number. TCRdb's version of the immuneACCESS table is confined to in-frame rearrangements and falls short of the full clone set. An unresolved V gene accounts for under half of the shortfall where checked; the remainder is of unknown origin. That table is the source of V, J and clone size, and D and trimming were worked out from the DNA. The sample contains more than 65,000 clones, roughly 94% of them found a single time. The biggest ten clones account for around 0.56% of the sample.

Reading the label with the study, this specimen's time point is: cells obtained before transplantation from donor or recipient. CD3+CD4+ and CD3+CD8+ populations were FACS-sorted from unstimulated pre-transplant donor and recipient cells taken from spleen or lymph nodes. The sequence was obtained from a human donor who received an intestinal transplant. Material: unstimulated CD8+ T cells sorted from spleen or lymph node cells, obtained before intestinal transplant. In this chain, TRBV27 is recombined with TRBJ2-7, with 7 bases matching TRBD1. The CDR3 protein: CASSTRDSLHEQYF. Read as DNA, the sequence is TGTGCCAGCAGTACAAGGGACAGTTTGCACGAGCAGTACTTC.